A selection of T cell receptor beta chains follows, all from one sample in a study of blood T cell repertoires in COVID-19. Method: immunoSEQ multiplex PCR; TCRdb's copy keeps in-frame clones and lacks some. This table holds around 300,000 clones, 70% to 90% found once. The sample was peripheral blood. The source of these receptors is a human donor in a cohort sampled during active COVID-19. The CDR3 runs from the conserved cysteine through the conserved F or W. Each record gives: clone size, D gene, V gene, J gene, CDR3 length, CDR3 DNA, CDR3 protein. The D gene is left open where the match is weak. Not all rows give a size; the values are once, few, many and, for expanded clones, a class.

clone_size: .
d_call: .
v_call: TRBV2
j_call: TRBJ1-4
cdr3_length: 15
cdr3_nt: TGTGCCAGCGGTGAACGGGCGGGAACTAATGAAAAACTGTTTTTT
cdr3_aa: CASGERAGTNEKLFF

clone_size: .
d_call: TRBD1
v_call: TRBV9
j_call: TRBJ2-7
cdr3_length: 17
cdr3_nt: TGTGCCAGCAGCGTGGGGACAGGGGCCCTCTCTGTGGACGAGCAGTACTTC
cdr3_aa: CASSVGTGALSVDEQYF

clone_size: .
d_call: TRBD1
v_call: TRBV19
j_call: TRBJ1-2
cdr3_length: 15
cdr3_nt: TGTGCCAGTAGTGGGACAGGGACGGTTCCCTATGGCTACACCTTC
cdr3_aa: CASSGTGTVPYGYTF

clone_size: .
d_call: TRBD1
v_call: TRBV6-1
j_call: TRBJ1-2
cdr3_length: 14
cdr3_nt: TGTGCCAGCAGTGAAAGGGGGCTCTTCTATGGCTACACCTTC
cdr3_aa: CASSERGLFYGYTF

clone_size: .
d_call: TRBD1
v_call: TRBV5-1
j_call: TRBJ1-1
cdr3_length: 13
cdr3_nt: TGCGCCAGCAGCTGGACAGGGGGCACTGAAGCTTTCTTT
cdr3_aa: CASSWTGGTEAFF

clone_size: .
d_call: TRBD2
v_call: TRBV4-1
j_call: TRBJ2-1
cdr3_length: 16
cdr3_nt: TGCGCCAGCAGCCAAGAGGGGCTAGCGGGATACAATGAGCAGTTCTTC
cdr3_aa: CASSQEGLAGYNEQFF

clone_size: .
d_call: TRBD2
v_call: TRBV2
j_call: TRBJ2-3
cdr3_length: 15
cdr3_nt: TGTGCCAGCAGGAGGACTAGCGGCAACCTAGATACGCAGTATTTT
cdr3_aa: CASRRTSGNLDTQYF

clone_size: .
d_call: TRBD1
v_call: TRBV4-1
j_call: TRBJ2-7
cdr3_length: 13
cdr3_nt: TGCGCCAGCAGCCAGGGACAGGGGGGCGAGCAGTACTTC
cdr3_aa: CASSQGQGGEQYF

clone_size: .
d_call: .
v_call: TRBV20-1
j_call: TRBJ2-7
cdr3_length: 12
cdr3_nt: TGCAGTGCTAGTGGCTCGAGTCCCGAGCAGTACTTC
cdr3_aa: CSASGSSPEQYF

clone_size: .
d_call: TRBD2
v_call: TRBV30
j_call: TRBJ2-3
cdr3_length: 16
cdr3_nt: TGTGCCTGGATTCCCCCAGGGACTAGCGGCACAGATACGCAGTATTTT
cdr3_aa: CAWIPPGTSGTDTQYF

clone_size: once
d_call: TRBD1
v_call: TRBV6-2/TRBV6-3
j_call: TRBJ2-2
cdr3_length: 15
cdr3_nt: TGTGCCAGCAGTCCATCGACAGGGATCGCCGGGGAGCTGTTTTTT
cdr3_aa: CASSPSTGIAGELFF

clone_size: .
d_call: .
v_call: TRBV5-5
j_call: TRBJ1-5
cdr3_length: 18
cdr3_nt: TGTGCCAGCAGCTCAAGGACACTATCGATTGGGACAAATCAGCCCCAGCATTTT
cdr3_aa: CASSSRTLSIGTNQPQHF

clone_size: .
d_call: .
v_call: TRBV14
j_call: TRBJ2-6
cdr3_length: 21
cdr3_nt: TGTGCCAGCAGCCAAGATGCCTTACCACCAGGGCCCTTCTCTGGGGCCAACGTCCTGACTTTC
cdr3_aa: CASSQDALPPGPFSGANVLTF

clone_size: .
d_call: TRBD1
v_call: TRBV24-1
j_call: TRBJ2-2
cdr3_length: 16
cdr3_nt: TGTGCCACCAGTGATTCCGGGACAGGGGGCCACGGGGAGCTGTTTTTT
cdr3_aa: CATSDSGTGGHGELFF

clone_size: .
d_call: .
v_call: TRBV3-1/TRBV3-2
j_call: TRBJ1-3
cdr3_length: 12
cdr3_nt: TGTGCCAGCAGTCCCATTGGAAACACCATATATTTT
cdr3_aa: CASSPIGNTIYF

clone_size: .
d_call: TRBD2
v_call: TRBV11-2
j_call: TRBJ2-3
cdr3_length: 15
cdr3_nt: TGTGCCAGCAGGAAGCGGGATCCACCCGCAGATACGCAGTATTTT
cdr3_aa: CASRKRDPPADTQYF

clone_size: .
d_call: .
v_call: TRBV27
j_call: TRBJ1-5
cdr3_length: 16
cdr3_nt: TGTGCCAGCAGCCACACAGGGCGGATAAGCAATCAGCCCCAGCATTTT
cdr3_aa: CASSHTGRISNQPQHF

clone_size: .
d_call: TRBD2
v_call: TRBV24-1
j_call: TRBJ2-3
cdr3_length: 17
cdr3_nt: TGTGCCACCAGTCCGCTGAGCGGGGGCCTATTCACAGATACGCAGTATTTT
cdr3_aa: CATSPLSGGLFTDTQYF

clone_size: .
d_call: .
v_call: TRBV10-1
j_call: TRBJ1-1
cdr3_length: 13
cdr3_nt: TGCGCCAGCAGTGACCGGGTCCGCACTGAAGCTTTCTTT
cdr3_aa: CASSDRVRTEAFF

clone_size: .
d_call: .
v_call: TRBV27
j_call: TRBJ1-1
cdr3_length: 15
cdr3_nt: TGTGCCAGCAGTTTATACAGACCTCTGAACACTGAAGCTTTCTTT
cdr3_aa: CASSLYRPLNTEAFF

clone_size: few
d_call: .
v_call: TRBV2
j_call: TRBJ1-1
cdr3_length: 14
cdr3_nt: TGTGCCAGCAGCGCAGGACACCTGAACACTGAAGCTTTCTTT
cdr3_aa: CASSAGHLNTEAFF

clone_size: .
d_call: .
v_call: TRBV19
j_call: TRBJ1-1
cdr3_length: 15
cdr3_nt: TGTGCCAGTACGATTGACAGTTTGATGAACACTGAAGCTTTCTTT
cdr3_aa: CASTIDSLMNTEAFF

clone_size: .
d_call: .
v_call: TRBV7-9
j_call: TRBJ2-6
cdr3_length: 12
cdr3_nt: TGTGCCAGCAGCTTAGGGCACCCCGTCCTGACTTTC
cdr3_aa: CASSLGHPVLTF

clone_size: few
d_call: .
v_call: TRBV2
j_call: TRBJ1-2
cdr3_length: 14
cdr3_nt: TGTGCCAGCAGTGAGGAGGGACTAGGCTATGGCTACACCTTC
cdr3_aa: CASSEEGLGYGYTF

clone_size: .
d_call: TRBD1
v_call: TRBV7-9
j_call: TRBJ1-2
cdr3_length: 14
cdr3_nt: TGTGCCAGCAGCTGGTCGGGACAGAACTATGGCTACACCTTC
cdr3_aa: CASSWSGQNYGYTF

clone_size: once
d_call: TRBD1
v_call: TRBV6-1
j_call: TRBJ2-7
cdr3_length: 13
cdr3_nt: TGTGCCAGCAGACGGGACAGGGGGGAAGAGCAGTACTTC
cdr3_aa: CASRRDRGEEQYF

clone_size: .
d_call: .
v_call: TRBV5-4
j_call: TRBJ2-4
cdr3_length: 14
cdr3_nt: TGTGCCAGCAGCTCTGACTCCCCGGGAAACATTCAGTACTTC
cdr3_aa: CASSSDSPGNIQYF

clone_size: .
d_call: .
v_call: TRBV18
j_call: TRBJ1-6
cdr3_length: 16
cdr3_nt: TGTGCCAGCTCACCGAAGGCGGGCTCCTATAATTCACCCCTCCACTTT
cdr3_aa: CASSPKAGSYNSPLHF

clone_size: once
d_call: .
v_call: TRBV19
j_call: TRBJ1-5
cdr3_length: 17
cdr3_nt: TGTGCCAGTAGTATCCGGGGAGGGAGCTATAGCAATCAGCCCCAGCATTTT
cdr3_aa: CASSIRGGSYSNQPQHF

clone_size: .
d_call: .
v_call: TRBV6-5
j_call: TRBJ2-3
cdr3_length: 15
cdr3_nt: TGTGCCAGCAGTTACTCTCCAGTAAGCACAGATACGCAGTATTTT
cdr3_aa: CASSYSPVSTDTQYF

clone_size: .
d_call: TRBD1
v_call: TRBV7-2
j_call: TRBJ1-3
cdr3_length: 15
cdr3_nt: TGTGCCAGCAGCCTCGGGACAGGCCTACTCGGTACCATATATTTT
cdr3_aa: CASSLGTGLLGTIYF

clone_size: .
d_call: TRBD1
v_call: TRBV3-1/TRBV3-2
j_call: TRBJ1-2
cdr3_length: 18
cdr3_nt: TGTGCCAGCAGCCAATCTCATGACAGGGAAGGATTTAACTATGGCTACACCTTC
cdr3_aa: CASSQSHDREGFNYGYTF

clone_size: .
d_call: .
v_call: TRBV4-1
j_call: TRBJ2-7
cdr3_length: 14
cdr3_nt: TGCGCCAGCAGCCACGCCGGGGGACCCTACGAGCAGTACTTC
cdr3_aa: CASSHAGGPYEQYF

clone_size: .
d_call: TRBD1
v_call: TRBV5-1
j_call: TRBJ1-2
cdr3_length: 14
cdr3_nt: TGCGCCAGCAGCTCTACAGGGGCTAACTATGGCTACACCTTC
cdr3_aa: CASSSTGANYGYTF

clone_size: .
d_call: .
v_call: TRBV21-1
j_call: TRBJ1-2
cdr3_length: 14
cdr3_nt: TGTGCCAGCAGCAGAACTGAAGCTAACTATGGCTACACCTTC
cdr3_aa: CASSRTEANYGYTF

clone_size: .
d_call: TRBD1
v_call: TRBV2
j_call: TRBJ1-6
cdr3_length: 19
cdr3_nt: TGTGCCAGCAGTGTTGGGGACAGGGTATATTCCTCCTATAATTCACCCCTCCACTTT
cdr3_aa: CASSVGDRVYSSYNSPLHF

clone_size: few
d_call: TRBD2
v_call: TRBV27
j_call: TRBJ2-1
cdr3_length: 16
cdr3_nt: TGTGCCAGCAGTCTAACCAGCGGGGGGGCCACGGGTGAGCAGTTCTTC
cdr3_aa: CASSLTSGGATGEQFF

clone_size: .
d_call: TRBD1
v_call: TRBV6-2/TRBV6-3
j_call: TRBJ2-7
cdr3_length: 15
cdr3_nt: TGTGCCAGCAGCCCTCGGTGGACAGGGGTATACGAGCAGTACTTC
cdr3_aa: CASSPRWTGVYEQYF

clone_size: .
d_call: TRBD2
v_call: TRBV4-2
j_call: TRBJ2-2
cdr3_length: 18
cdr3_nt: TGTGCCAGCAGCCAAGAAAGGAGACTAGCGGGGCGGGGCGGGGAGCTGTTTTTT
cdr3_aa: CASSQERRLAGRGGELFF

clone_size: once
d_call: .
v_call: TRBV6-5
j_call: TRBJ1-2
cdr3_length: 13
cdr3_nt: TGTGCCAGCAGTTACCGGGGGGCGCGGGGCTACACCTTC
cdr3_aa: CASSYRGARGYTF

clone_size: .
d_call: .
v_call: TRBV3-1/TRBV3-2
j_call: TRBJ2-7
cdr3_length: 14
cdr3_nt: TGTGCCAGCAGTCAAACAGGGATTGCCTACGAGCAGTACTTC
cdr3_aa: CASSQTGIAYEQYF

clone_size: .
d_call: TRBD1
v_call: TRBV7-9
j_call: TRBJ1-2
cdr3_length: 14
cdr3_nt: TGTGCCAGCAGCTTTCTGGCAGGGGGCTATGGCTACACCTTC
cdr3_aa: CASSFLAGGYGYTF

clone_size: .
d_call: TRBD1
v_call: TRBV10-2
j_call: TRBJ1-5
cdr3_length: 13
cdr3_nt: TGCGCCAGCGGACAGGTTTTCAATCAGCCCCAGCATTTT
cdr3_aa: CASGQVFNQPQHF

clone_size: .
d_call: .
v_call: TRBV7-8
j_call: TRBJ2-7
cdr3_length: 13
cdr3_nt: TGTGCCAGCAGCTTCGGTTTCCTCTACGAGCAGTACTTC
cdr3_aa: CASSFGFLYEQYF

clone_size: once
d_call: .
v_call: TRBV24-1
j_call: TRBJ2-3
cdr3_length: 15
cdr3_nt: TGTGCCACCAGTGATTTTCTCGGAGACACAGATACGCAGTATTTT
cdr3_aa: CATSDFLGDTDTQYF